This record looks at one T cell receptor (beta chain) sequence and its context. V lost 0 bases, J lost 0 bases, and 8 bases lay in between. The CDR3 consists of 15 residues. Looked up from germline, CDR1 is LNHNV and CDR2 is YYDKDF (reference sequence). This entry comes from a study of OX40 agonist ivuxolimab in advanced cancers. Assay used: immunoSEQ multiplex PCR; TCRdb lists only in-frame clones, some missing. The sample carries about 67,000 clones, over 70% recorded once. The receptor was derived from an adult with an advanced solid tumor such as melanoma, head and neck, liver or kidney cancer. This specimen was CD4+ or CD8+ T cells sorted from blood, taken in a trial of the OX40 agonist ivuxolimab. J is TRBJ1-1 and V is TRBV15; TRBD1 might be the D (6 bases). The CDR3 coding sequence is TGTGCCACCAGCAGAGATGGGGACATGAACACTGAAGCTTTCTTT. It yields the protein CATSRDGDMNTEAFF.